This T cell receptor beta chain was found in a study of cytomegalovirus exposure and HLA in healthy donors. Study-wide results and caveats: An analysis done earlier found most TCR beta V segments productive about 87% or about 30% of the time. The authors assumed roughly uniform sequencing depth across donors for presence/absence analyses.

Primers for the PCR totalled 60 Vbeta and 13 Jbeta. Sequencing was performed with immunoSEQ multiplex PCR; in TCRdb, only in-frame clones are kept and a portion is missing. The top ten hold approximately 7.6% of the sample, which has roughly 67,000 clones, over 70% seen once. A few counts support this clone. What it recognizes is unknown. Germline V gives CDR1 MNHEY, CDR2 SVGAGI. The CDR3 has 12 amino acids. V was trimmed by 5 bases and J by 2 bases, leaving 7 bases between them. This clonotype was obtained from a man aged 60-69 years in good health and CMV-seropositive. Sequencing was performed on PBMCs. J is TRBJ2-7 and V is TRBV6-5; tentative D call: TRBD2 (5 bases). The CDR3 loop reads CASSLTTYEQYF. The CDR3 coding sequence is TGTGCCAGCAGTCTGACTACCTACGAGCAGTACTTC.